A single sample is the source of the 25 T cell receptor beta chains below, sequenced in a study of CD8+ T cells in alopecia areata. After isolation, RNA underwent reverse transcription to generate cDNA as the sequencing template. Measured with immunoSEQ multiplex PCR; TCRdb has only the in-frame clones, and not every one. The data show about 120,000 clones, with none appearing a single time. Material: lesional skin. These receptors all stem from a C3H/HeJ mouse with alopecia areata. Mouse strain MHC haplotype: H2-k.

This clone was counted many times. All gene names here are mouse names. The read ends 4 residues early relative to the CDR3; the germline J gene fills the gap. J is TRBJ2-3 and V is TRBV13-3, with D possibly TRBD2 on 7 matching bases. Germline-derived CDR1 and CDR2 are NNHDY and SYVADS. The germline V and J ends were trimmed by 7 bases and 2 bases, with 8 bases remaining between them. There are 12 residues in the CDR3. The CDR3 protein is CASRGAAETLYF. Partial CDR3 DNA: TGTGCCAGCCGGGGGGCTGCAGAA.

Note on this clone: Gene names follow the mouse nomenclature. The sequenced fragment ends 4 residues before the CDR3 boundary, so the rest is inferred from the germline J gene. The chain combines TRBV1 with TRBJ2-5; D uncertain. Germline-derived CDR1 and CDR2 are NSQYPW and LRSPGD (reference sequence). The V and J ends lost 0 bases and 3 bases respectively, with 13 bases between them. The CDR3 consists of 16 residues. Here the CDR3 reads CTCSADQSGRQDTQYF. The sequenced CDR3 bases are TGCACCTGCAGTGCAGATCAATCAGGCAGACAAGAC. The complete variable domain, with remaining parts taken from reference TRBV1 and TRBJ2-5, reads VTLLEQNPRWRLVPRGQAVNLRCILKNSQYPWMSWYQQDLQKQLQWLFTLRSPGDKEVKSLPGADYLATRVTDTELRLQVANMSQGRTLYCTCSADQSGRQDTQYFGPGTRLLVL.

Comments on this clone: Germline and genes: mouse. The CDR3 DNA, read in part, is TGTGCTAGCAGTTGGGACTGGCCTCTTGGC. Its translation is CASSWDWPLG. The CDR3 as a whole reads CASSWDWPLGDYTF. The chain links TRBV17 to TRBJ1-2, with D maybe TRBD1 (5 bases). Sequencing ends 4 residues short of the CDR3 end; the germline J gene provides the rest. The CDR3 runs to 14 residues. CDR1 MNHDT and CDR2 YYDKIL come from the germline V gene.

Regarding this clone: The listed TCRdb protein conflicts with the DNA translation at residue 11, and the protein shown is translated directly from the DNA. Gene labels here are mouse ones. The read gets to within 3 residues of the CDR3 end, and the germline J gene fills in the rest. The chain couples TRBV31 to TRBJ1-3; 7 bases are a match to TRBD1. V trimming: 3 bases; J trimming: 1 base; junction bases outside the gene matches: 3. Germline-derived CDR1 and CDR2 are GKSSPN and SITVG. The CDR3 spans 14 residues. The CDR3 sequence is CAWSRQGSGNTLYF. The CDR3 bases that were read are TGTGCCTGGAGCCGACAGGGATCTGGAAATACG.

For this clone: Each gene name is a mouse one. Sequencing ends 4 residues short of the CDR3 end; the germline J gene provides the rest. The chain uses TRBV1 and TRBJ2-3; TRBD2 agrees at 10 bases. The junction had 4 bases not matched to a gene; V was cut back by 0 bases and J by 1 base. Per germline, CDR1 NSQYPW and CDR2 LRSPGD (reference sequence). The CDR3 extends over 17 amino acids. The DNA read from the CDR3 is TGCACCTGCAGTGCAGACCTGGGGGGGCTAGGTGCAGAA. The encoded protein is CTCSADLGGLGAE. The full CDR3 reads CTCSADLGGLGAETLYF.

This clone occurred a few times. TCRdb's protein sequence differs at residue 14 from the translated DNA; the protein presented here follows the DNA. Mouse gene names and germline throughout. Read data end 3 residues before the CDR3 end; the end is taken from the germline J gene. The chain employs TRBV13-3 and TRBJ1-6; TRBD1 might be the D (6 bases). TRBJ1-6 is annotated as an ORF whose role is uncertain. The V end was cut by 7 bases, the J end by 0 bases, with 17 bases between. Looked up from germline, CDR1 is NNHDY and CDR2 is SYVADS. The CDR3 is 17 residues long. The covered CDR3 bases are TGTGCCAGCGGTGGACCCCGGGACAATTCCTATAATTCGCCC. Its translation: CASGGPRDNSYNSP. The entire CDR3 protein reads CASGGPRDNSYNSPLYF.

A note on this clone: Here the gene names and germline are mouse. The read stops 4 residues short of the end of the CDR3; the missing end is completed from the germline J gene. The genes are TRBV13-3 and TRBJ2-3; 9 positions agree with TRBD2. CDR3 length: 14 amino acids. The germline V gene encodes CDR1 NNHDY and CDR2 SYVADS. V gave up 5 bases and J gave up 3 bases; unmatched junction bases: 4. The CDR3 protein is CASRSLGGAETLYF. The covered CDR3 bases are TGTGCCAGCAGATCACTGGGGGGCGCAGAA.

This clone has more than one count but fewer than ten. Genes and germline are mouse. The read finishes 4 residues shy of the CDR3 end, and the germline J gene is used to complete it. At the DNA level, this CDR3 is encoded by other sequences in the same sample as well. J is TRBJ2-7 and V is TRBV1; 9 bases agree with TRBD2. The CDR3 extends over 15 amino acids. Germline V gene data show CDR1 as NSQYPW and CDR2 as LRSPGD (reference sequence). J lost 3 bases, V lost 3 bases, and 6 bases had no gene match. The CDR3 is CTCSAVGTGLYEQYF. The sequenced part of the CDR3 DNA is TGCACCTGCAGTGCCGTCGGGACTGGGCTCTAT. The full variable domain, rest sourced from reference TRBV1 and TRBJ2-7, is VTLLEQNPRWRLVPRGQAVNLRCILKNSQYPWMSWYQQDLQKQLQWLFTLRSPGDKEVKSLPGADYLATRVTDTELRLQVANMSQGRTLYCTCSAVGTGLYEQYFGPGTRLTVL.

This clone has just a few counts. Mouse gene names apply. Coverage ceases 4 residues before the CDR3 finishes, and the germline J gene fills in the end. V and J are TRBV17 and TRBJ1-4; D is possibly TRBD1 (6 bases). The V and J ends lost 0 bases and 3 bases respectively, with 14 bases between them. This CDR3 contains 17 residues. Per germline, CDR1 MNHDT and CDR2 YYDKIL. The CDR3 DNA, read in part, is TGTGCTAGCAGTAGAGATCAGAATCAGGGGCCCAACGAA. The encoded protein is CASSRDQNQGPNE. The whole CDR3 reads CASSRDQNQGPNERLFF.

This clone has a handful of counts. Here the gene names and germline are mouse. The CDR3 end falls 4 residues outside the read, so it is completed with the germline J gene. The chain recombines TRBV1 with TRBJ1-1; D may be TRBD1 (6 bases). The V gene's germline CDR1 is NSQYPW and CDR2 LRSPGD (reference sequence). The CDR3 spans 13 residues. Trimming removed 7 bases from V and 0 bases from J, with 9 bases in between. CDR3 loop: CTCKDSPNTEVFF. CDR3 bases read: TGCACCTGCAAGGACAGTCCAAACACA.

This clone turned up a few times. Germline and genes: mouse. The CDR3 end falls 4 residues outside the read, so it is completed with the germline J gene. The rearrangement links TRBV19 to TRBJ1-2, with D tentatively TRBD1 (6 bases). V was trimmed by 4 bases and J by 4 bases, leaving 14 bases between them. The germline gives CDR1 FNHDT, CDR2 SITEND (reference sequence). The CDR3 contains 14 residues. This CDR3 reads CASSPWDKISDYTF. The part of the CDR3 DNA that was read is TGTGCCAGCAGTCCATGGGACAAAATCTCC.

A remark on this clone: Each gene name is a mouse one. The observed sequence ends 4 residues before the CDR3 terminus, with the missing tail filled in from the germline J gene. The J gene is TRBJ2-1, the V gene TRBV13-2; 8 positions agree with TRBD2. The CDR3 sequence is 17 residues long. Germline V lookup: CDR1 NNHNN, CDR2 SYGAGS (reference sequence). J lost 0 bases, V lost 2 bases, and 7 bases had no gene match. CDR3 sequence reads: CASGEPSTGVNYAEQFF. The part of the CDR3 DNA that was read is TGTGCCAGCGGTGAACCCTCGACTGGGGTTAACTATGCT.

Details on this clone: Mouse gene names and germline throughout. The read halts 4 residues ahead of the CDR3 end, with the missing end drawn from the germline J gene. This chain uses TRBV17 with TRBJ2-5; perhaps TRBD2 as D (5 bases). The germline V gene encodes CDR1 MNHDT and CDR2 YYDKIL. CDR3 length: 14 residues. CDR3 bases read: TGTGCTAGCGAAAGGATTGGGGAAGAAGAC. It encodes CASERIGEED. The entire CDR3 protein reads CASERIGEEDTQYF.

In this sample, this clone turned up many times. Here the gene names and germline are mouse. The read falls 4 residues short of the CDR3 end, and the missing part is taken from the germline J gene. The V and J genes are TRBV13-1 and TRBJ2-1; TRBD1 aligns across 7 bases. The CDR3 contains 13 residues. The V and J ends lost 4 bases and 4 bases, in that order; junction bases with no gene match: 2. Germline V gene lookup returns CDR1 NSHNY and CDR2 SYGAGN. The part of the CDR3 DNA that was read is TGTGCCAGCAGTCCGGGACAGTATGCT. Its protein product is CASSPGQYA. The whole CDR3 sequence is CASSPGQYAEQFF.

For this clone: There is a difference at residue 12 between the TCRdb protein and the DNA translation, so the protein given here was translated from the DNA. The genes and germline here are from mouse. The sequenced fragment ends 3 residues before the CDR3 boundary, so the rest is inferred from the germline J gene. Other DNA sequences within the sample encode an identical CDR3. The chain uses TRBV13-3 and TRBJ1-3, with D tentatively TRBD1 (5 bases). Germline CDR1 and CDR2: NNHDY and SYVADS. The V gene lost 4 bases and the J gene lost 0 bases, with 11 bases spanning the gap. CDR3 length: 15 residues. CDR3 DNA (partial): TGTGCCAGCAGTCCGCAGGGCAATTCTGGAAATACG. This encodes CASSPQGNSGNT. The CDR3 reads in full as CASSPQGNSGNTLYF.

As for this clone: At residue 16, the TCRdb protein departs from the DNA translation, so the protein shown here was derived from the DNA itself. Genes and germline are mouse. The observed sequence ends 3 residues before the CDR3 terminus, with the missing tail filled in from the germline J gene. This chain joins TRBV13-3 and TRBJ1-3, with 11 bases lining up with TRBD1. Germline lookup yields CDR1 NNHDY and CDR2 SYVADS. V dropped 1 base and J dropped 3; count of bases not matched to a gene: 12. This CDR3 comprises 19 residues. Incomplete CDR3 DNA: TGTGCCAGCAGTGATTTGGGGACAGGGGGTCCTATTTTTGGAAATACG. This sequence encodes CASSDLGTGGPIFGNT. The complete CDR3 reads CASSDLGTGGPIFGNTLYF.

This clone was picked up a small number of times. Gene names refer to mouse genes. The sequenced fragment ends 4 residues before the CDR3 boundary, so the rest is inferred from the germline J gene. This chain connects TRBV13-2 to TRBJ2-3, with TRBD2 identical over 12 bases. The CDR3 contains 16 residues. CDR1 and CDR2 (germline): NNHNN, SYGAGS (reference sequence). The trim removed 2 bases at V and 2 bases at J, leaving 3 bases unmatched. The CDR3 DNA, read in part, is TGTGCCAGCGGTGACGGGACTGGGGGGCTTGCAGAA. This encodes CASGDGTGGLAE. The whole CDR3 protein reads CASGDGTGGLAETLYF.

This clone was seen only a few times. Gene and germline names: mouse. The CDR3 extends 4 residues past the end of the read, so its final part is completed from the germline J gene. This chain connects TRBV13-2 to TRBJ2-7, with D tentatively TRBD2 (7 bases). CDR3 size: 15 residues. Germline CDR1 is NNHNN and CDR2 is SYGAGS (reference sequence). Trimming took off 2 bases at V and 0 bases at J, with 12 bases between the two ends. The sequenced CDR3 bases are TGTGCCAGCGGTGAGGGTAGGGGGGCCTCCTAT. Translating it yields CASGEGRGASY. The entire CDR3 protein is CASGEGRGASYEQYF.

This clone was observed many times. Gene names and germline refer to mouse. The read ends 4 residues shy of where the CDR3 ends; the end is completed using the germline J gene. V gene TRBV13-3 combines with J gene TRBJ1-1; D remains ambiguous. This CDR3 is 15 amino acids long. Germline V CDR1 and CDR2: NNHDY, SYVADS. Trimming cost V 2 bases and J 0 bases, with 11 bases left between them. CDR3 bases read: TGTGCCAGCAGTGAGCCTACAAATGCAAACACA. Protein: CASSEPTNANT. From start to end, the CDR3 is CASSEPTNANTEVFF.

In its sample, this clone was seen a few times. The gene names here belong to mouse. The read comes to an end 4 residues before the CDR3 does, leaving the germline J gene to fill in the end. The chain is built from TRBV31 and TRBJ2-1; the match to TRBD2 covers 8 bases. Germline CDR1 GKSSPN, CDR2 SITVG. Unmatched junction bases numbered 4, after V lost 0 bases and J lost 6 bases. The CDR3 is 14 amino acids. CDR3 sequence: CAWSLGGGLAEQFF. CDR3 DNA (partial): TGTGCCTGGAGTCTAGGGGGGGGGCTTGCT.

On this clone itself: Gene names refer to mouse genes. The CDR3 end falls 4 residues outside the read, so it is completed with the germline J gene. The chain links TRBV5 to TRBJ2-7; TRBD2 matches at 9 bases. The CDR3 sequence is 15 residues long. Germline-derived CDR1 and CDR2 are LGHNA and YNLKQL (reference sequence). Trimming cost V 2 bases and J 0 bases; bases outside gene matches: 2. Incomplete CDR3 DNA: TGTGCCAGCAGCCAACGGACTGGGGTCTCCTAT. Its translation: CASSQRTGVSY. The entire CDR3 is CASSQRTGVSYEQYF.

For this clone: Mouse names are used for the genes. The read terminates 4 residues ahead of where the CDR3 ends, so the germline J gene completes it. The chain links TRBV13-3 to TRBJ1-2; 8 nucleotides match TRBD1. This CDR3 is built from 16 residues. The V gene end was trimmed by 0 bases and the J gene end by 0 bases; junction bases not matched to a gene: 4. In germline, CDR1 is NNHDY, CDR2 SYVADS. The DNA read from the CDR3 is TGTGCCAGCAGTGATGCACAGGGGGGACCAAACTCC. Protein: CASSDAQGGPNS. In full, the CDR3 is CASSDAQGGPNSDYTF.

This clone was seen repeatedly, ten times or more. Gene names are mouse gene names. The observed sequence ends 4 residues before the CDR3 terminus, with the missing tail filled in from the germline J gene. J is TRBJ2-3 and V is TRBV13-3; 8 positions agree with TRBD1. V dropped 3 bases and J dropped 2; count of bases not matched to a gene: 8. This CDR3 contains 16 residues. Germline CDR1 is NNHDY and CDR2 is SYVADS. The covered CDR3 bases are TGTGCCAGCAGTGGCAGGACAGGGTCTATTGCAGAA. Its protein product is CASSGRTGSIAE. The entire CDR3 reads CASSGRTGSIAETLYF.

As for this clone: The TCRdb protein fails to match the DNA translation at residue 12; the protein reported here was translated from the DNA. Mouse names are used for the genes. The CDR3 extends 3 residues past the end of the read, so its final part is completed from the germline J gene. V gene TRBV16 combines with J gene TRBJ1-3, with 9 bases aligning to TRBD1. The length of the CDR3 is 15 residues. Losses at the gene ends were 6 bases for V and 0 bases for J; bases not matched to a gene: 3. Per the germline V gene, CDR1 is SGHSA and CDR2 is FRNQAP. The part of the CDR3 DNA that was read is TGTGCAAGCAGGGGGACAGGGTATTCTGGAAATACG. Translation: CASRGTGYSGNT. The whole CDR3 sequence is CASRGTGYSGNTLYF.

This clone showed up just a few times. The genes and germline here are from mouse. The read stops 4 residues short of the end of the CDR3; the missing end is completed from the germline J gene. The rearrangement uses TRBV17 and TRBJ2-5; 10 bases align to TRBD1. CDR1 and CDR2 (germline): MNHDT, YYDKIL. Unmatched junction bases numbered 3, after V lost 5 bases and J lost 1 base. The CDR3 has 15 residues. Partial CDR3 DNA: TGTGCTAGCAGTCCCGGGACAGGGGACCAAGAC. Residues: CASSPGTGDQD. The CDR3, in full, reads CASSPGTGDQDTQYF. The whole variable domain, filled in from reference TRBV17 and TRBJ2-5, reads DTTVKQNPRYKLARVGKPVNLICSQTMNHDTMYWYQKKPNQAPKLLLFYYDKILNREADTFEKFQSSRPNNSFCSLYIGSAGLEYSAMYLCASSPGTGDQDTQYFGPGTRLLVL.